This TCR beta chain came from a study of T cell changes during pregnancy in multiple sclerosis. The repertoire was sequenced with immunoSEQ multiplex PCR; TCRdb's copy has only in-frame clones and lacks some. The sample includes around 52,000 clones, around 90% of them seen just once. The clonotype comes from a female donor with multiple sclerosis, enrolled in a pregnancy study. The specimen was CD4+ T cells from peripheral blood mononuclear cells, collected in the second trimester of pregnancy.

CDR3 bases: TGTGCCAGCAGCGTAGGGGTCGGGGGTAACTATGGCTACACCTTC. Residues: CASSVGVGGNYGYTF. The chain joins TRBV9 to TRBJ1-2; the D gene is possibly TRBD1 (5 bases). V lost 0 bases and J 1 base, leaving 10 bases between the germline ends. Germline V gives CDR1 SGDLS, CDR2 YYNGEE. CDR3 length equals 15 residues.